Included here is one T cell receptor (beta chain) sequence, with context. What it binds is unknown. These data are taken from a study of graft-versus-host responses after intestinal transplantation. Turning to the study itself: Each patient got anti-thymocyte globulin induction, then tacrolimus and steroids for roughly 3 years.

Produced via immunoSEQ multiplex PCR; TCRdb's table is partial and in-frame only. The sample lists about 88,000 clones; about 95% were seen once. General study results and limits: Detection of GvH clones occurred in recipient marrow, and some had their first appearance in ileum or blood.

The sequence came from a human donor who was the organ donor for an intestinal transplant. The sequencing here drew on unstimulated CD4+ T cells sorted from spleen or lymph node cells, taken before transplant.

The DNA of the CDR3 is TGTGCCAGCAGCCGGGCCCCCAGCGGTGAAAAACTGTTTTTT. Protein sequence: CASSRAPSGEKLFF. This chain links TRBV6-5 with TRBJ1-4; no clear D. The CDR3 is 14 residues long. Germline V gives CDR1 MNHEY, CDR2 SVGAGI. V lost 6 bases and J 7 bases, leaving 15 bases between the germline ends.